These 19 T cell receptor beta chains were sequenced from one sample in a study of blood T cell repertoires in COVID-19. Method: immunoSEQ multiplex PCR; TCRdb's copy keeps in-frame clones and lacks some. The sample lists about 250,000 clones; approximately 89% were seen once. The specimen was PBMCs or T cells enriched from blood (not recorded which). The origin of the receptors is a woman aged 40 to 50 who had been exposed to COVID-19.

J is TRBJ1-1 and V is TRBV28; D perhaps matches TRBD1 (5 bases). The germline V gene encodes CDR1 MDHEN and CDR2 SYDVKM. The CDR3 runs to 14 residues. Between the trimmed V and J ends, which lost 6 bases and 11 bases, there was a span of 22 bases. CDR3: CASSPTSQVQVAFF. The DNA for the CDR3 is TGTGCCAGCAGCCCGACCTCACAGGTGCAAGTTGCTTTCTTT.

The V gene is TRBV7-2, the J gene TRBJ1-2; D is uncertain. CDR1 and CDR2 (germline): SGHTA, FQGNSA. V shed 5 bases and J shed 7 bases, with 20 bases lying between them. This CDR3 spans 15 amino acids. CDR3 nucleotides: TGTGCCAGCAGCGTTACTCCCGGGTCCATTACTGGCTACACCTTC. Translation gives CASSVTPGSITGYTF. Full variable domain (rest looked up from reference TRBV7-2 and TRBJ1-2): GAGVSQSPSNKVTEKGKDVELRCDPISGHTALYWYRQSLGQGLEFLIYFQGNSAPDKSGLPSDRFSAERTGGSVSTLTIQRTQQEDSAVYLCASSVTPGSITGYTFGSGTRLTVV.

The rearrangement uses TRBV7-2 and TRBJ1-2, with TRBD1 identical over 7 bases. Germline CDR1 and CDR2: SGHTA and FQGNSA. After removal of 4 bases from V and 0 bases from J, the junction contained 11 bases not matched to a gene. The CDR3 is 17 residues long. As DNA, the CDR3 is TGTGCCAGCAGCTCCCCCTCCTGGGGACAGACTAACTATGGCTACACCTTC. This encodes CASSSPSWGQTNYGYTF.

The rearrangement uses TRBV28 and TRBJ2-1; tentative D call: TRBD1 (5 bases). Germline V gives CDR1 MDHEN, CDR2 SYDVKM. The V end lost 2 bases, the J end lost 4 bases, and 9 bases lay between the germline ends. This CDR3 comprises 14 residues. This CDR3 is CASSLMNRYNEQFF. CDR3 nucleotides: TGTGCCAGCAGTTTAATGAACAGGTACAATGAGCAGTTCTTC. Combining the CDR3 with reference TRBV28 and TRBJ2-1 gives the whole variable domain DVKVTQSSRYLVKRTGEKVFLECVQDMDHENMFWYRQDPGLGLRLIYFSYDVKMKEKGDIPEGYSVSREKKERFSLILESASTNQTSMYLCASSLMNRYNEQFFGPGTRLTVL.

V is TRBV2 and J is TRBJ1-2; TRBD1 aligns across 7 bases. This CDR3 has 12 residues. The germline CDR1 and CDR2 sequences are SNHLY and FYNNEI. With 5 bases clipped from V and 6 bases from J, the junction kept 3 bases outside the gene matches. The chain's CDR3 is CASSKDRNGYTF. CDR3 nucleotide sequence: TGTGCCAGCAGTAAGGACAGGAATGGCTACACCTTC.

This rearrangement joins TRBV6-2 or TRBV6-3 to TRBJ1-1, with D perhaps TRBD1 (5 bases). V lost 0 bases, J lost 1 base, and 9 bases lay in between. Germline values: CDR1 MNHEY, CDR2 SVGEGT. CDR3 length: 15 amino acids. This CDR3 reads CASSYSQVSNTEAFF. CDR3 coding DNA: TGTGCCAGCAGTTACTCACAGGTTTCGAACACTGAAGCTTTCTTT.

The rearrangement links TRBV19 to TRBJ2-5; the D gene is possibly TRBD1 (6 bases). Trimming cost V 1 base and J 7 bases, with 16 bases left between them. The CDR3 contains 15 residues. Germline values: CDR1 LNHDA, CDR2 SQIVND (reference sequence). CDR3 residues: CASSIVPLGRGTQYF. In nucleotides, the CDR3 is TGTGCCAGTAGTATAGTCCCCCTCGGCAGGGGGACCCAGTACTTC.

Points on this clone: One junction end disagrees with the germline gene, perhaps due to a read error. The chain couples TRBV5-1 to TRBJ2-3, with D possibly being TRBD2 (6 bases). This CDR3 has 14 residues. Germline CDR1 is SGHRS and CDR2 is YFSETQ. CDR3 in DNA: TGTGCCAGCAGCGGTGGGAGGACCACAGATACGCAGTATTTT. It translates to CASSGGRTTDTQYF. Drawing the rest from reference TRBV5-1 and TRBJ2-3, the complete variable domain is KAGVTQTPRYLIKTRGQQVTLSCSPISGHRSVSWYQQTPGQGLQFLFEYFSETQRNKGNFPGRFSGRQFSNSRSEMNVSTLELGDSALYLCASSGGRTTDTQYFGPGTRLTVL.

This sequence joins TRBV6-2 or TRBV6-3 and TRBJ2-6, with D possibly being TRBD2 (5 bases). The germline V gene has CDR1 MNHEY and CDR2 SVGEGT. V was cut by 6 bases and J by 0 bases, with 9 bases left in between. This CDR3 region has 15 residues. The CDR3 DNA reads as TGTGCCAGCAGCCATGGAGGCTCTGGGGCCAACGTCCTGACTTTC. Its protein product is CASSHGGSGANVLTF.

V is TRBV7-2 and J is TRBJ1-2, with D possibly TRBD1 on 6 matching bases. Germline V gives CDR1 SGHTA, CDR2 FQGNSA. V shed 3 bases and J shed 5 bases, with 13 bases lying between them. There are 14 residues in the CDR3. This CDR3 reads CASSFNRDNYGYTF. DNA of the CDR3: TGTGCCAGCAGCTTCAACAGGGATAATTATGGCTACACCTTC.

This chain links TRBV12-5 with TRBJ1-1; the D is unclear. This CDR3 comprises 13 residues. The V gene lost 3 bases and the J gene lost 1 base, with 6 bases spanning the gap. The germline V gene has CDR1 LGHNT and CDR2 FRNRAP. The CDR3 loop is CASGFSGNTEAFF. CDR3 in DNA: TGTGCTAGTGGTTTTTCCGGGAACACTGAAGCTTTCTTT.

This sequence joins TRBV20-1 and TRBJ1-2, with TRBD1 identical over 9 bases. From germline, CDR1 is DFQATT and CDR2 SNEGSKA (reference sequence). The CDR3 extends over 11 amino acids. J lost 8 bases, V lost 6 bases, and 4 bases had no gene match. CDR3 in DNA: TGCAGTGCAGGGACAGGGTTAGGCTACACCTTC. This translates into CSAGTGLGYTF.

This sequence joins TRBV6-5 and TRBJ1-2; perhaps TRBD1 as D (5 bases). The V gene's germline CDR1 is MNHEY and CDR2 SVGAGI. V was pared by 0 bases and J by 5 bases, with 7 bases between. The CDR3 contains 13 residues. CDR3 region: CASSYSGGYGYTF. For the CDR3, the DNA is TGTGCCAGCAGTTACTCCGGGGGTTATGGCTACACCTTC.

V gene TRBV18 combines with J gene TRBJ1-2; possibly TRBD1 for D (6 bases). The CDR3 contains 13 residues. Trimming left V 6 bases short and J 2 bases short, with 10 bases between. Looked up from germline, CDR1 is KGHSH and CDR2 is LQKENI. In DNA form, the CDR3 reads TGTGCCAGCTCCGAGGGGGGGAACTATGGCTACACCTTC. Translating gives CASSEGGNYGYTF.

This sequence joins TRBV7-9 and TRBJ2-1; TRBD2 aligns across 8 bases. Looked up from germline, CDR1 is SEHNR and CDR2 is FQNEAQ (reference sequence). This CDR3 has 15 residues. Trimming cost V 2 bases and J 9 bases; bases outside gene matches: 9. This CDR3 reads CASSLSIGGAREQFF. CDR3 coding DNA: TGTGCCAGCAGCTTATCGATCGGGGGGGCACGTGAGCAGTTCTTC. The full variable domain, its missing parts supplied by reference TRBV7-9 and TRBJ2-1, is DTGVSQNPRHKITKRGQNVTFRCDPISEHNRLYWYRQTLGQGPEFLTYFQNEAQLEKSRLLSDRFSAERPKGSFSTLEIQRTEQGDSAMYLCASSLSIGGAREQFFGPGTRLTVL.

This clone was counted only a few times. This chain uses TRBV29-1 with TRBJ1-2, with 7 positions matching TRBD1. CDR3 size: 15 residues. Trimming removed 7 bases from V and 5 bases from J; junction bases left unmatched: 16. Germline CDR1 and CDR2: SQVTM and ANQGSEA. In DNA form, the CDR3 reads TGCAGCGCCGAGGGGAAGGGGGCGGGATGGTATGGCTACACCTTC. It specifies CSAEGKGAGWYGYTF.

V is TRBV6-1 and J is TRBJ1-1, with D maybe TRBD1 (5 bases). Germline CDR1 reads MNHNS; CDR2 reads SASEGT. The CDR3 runs 13 residues. V was trimmed by 3 bases and J by 2 bases, leaving 7 bases between them. CDR3 residues: CASSDRENTEAFF. The CDR3 DNA follows: TGTGCCAGCAGTGACAGGGAAAACACTGAAGCTTTCTTT.

The chain uses TRBV3-1 (or the pseudogene TRBV3-2) and TRBJ2-5, with 13 bases fitting TRBD2. J was trimmed by 1 base and V by 5 bases; bases with no gene match: 4. The CDR3 contains 16 residues. Germline V CDR1 and CDR2: LGHDT, YNNKEL (reference sequence). CDR3 nucleotide sequence: TGTGCCAGCAGCGGCACTAGCGGGGGGGCCCAAGAGACCCAGTACTTC. Translating it yields CASSGTSGGAQETQYF.

The chain couples TRBV5-4 to TRBJ1-3; possible D gene TRBD1, 6 bases. The CDR3 is 14 amino acids. Trimming pared 4 bases from V and 4 bases from J, leaving 12 bases between. Germline V gene sequence: CDR1 SGHNT, CDR2 YYREEE (reference sequence). CDR3 sequence (DNA): TGTGCCAGCAGCACCATGGGGACAGGAAACACCATATATTTT. Its protein product is CASSTMGTGNTIYF.